These 31 T cell receptor beta chains originate from one sample sequenced in a study of T cell changes during pregnancy in multiple sclerosis. Assay: immunoSEQ multiplex PCR; the TCRdb copy retains only in-frame clones and omits some. The table has about 48,000 clones, over 80% seen once. The sample consisted of CD4+ T cells from peripheral blood mononuclear cells, taken in the second trimester of pregnancy. The receptor set was obtained from a female donor in good health, enrolled as a control in a pregnancy study.

This clone was observed once. The CDR3 reads CASSQRGRAGNEQFF. CDR3 in DNA: TGCGCCAGCAGCCAACGCGGGAGGGCCGGTAATGAGCAGTTCTTC. The chain has TRBV4-3 and TRBJ2-1, with 9 bases fitting TRBD2. The CDR3 runs to 15 residues. The J segment lost 7 bases and the V segment lost 2 bases, leaving 6 bases of the junction unmatched. CDR1 and CDR2 (germline): LGHNA, YSLEER.

The chain carries TRBV19 and TRBJ2-1; maybe TRBD1 (8 bases). The CDR3 length is 16 residues. CDR1 and CDR2 (germline): LNHDA, SQIVND (reference sequence). V lost 5 bases and J lost 4, with 18 bases in between. CDR3 bases: TGTGCCAGTAGTGCAGGGGGCGGGGGAAGGTACAATGAGCAGTTCTTC. Its protein product is CASSAGGGGRYNEQFF.

CDR3 bases: TGTGCCAGCAGCCCAGGGCAGGGGAACACTGAAGCTTTCTTT. Protein product: CASSPGQGNTEAFF. The chain is built from TRBV11-3 and TRBJ1-1; D perhaps matches TRBD1 (5 bases). This CDR3 spans 14 amino acids. Germline V gene sequence: CDR1 SGHNT, CDR2 YENEEA. The ends were cut back, 5 bases at V and 1 base at J, with 11 bases in the middle.

The chain couples TRBV2 to TRBJ2-5; TRBD1 is a possible D gene (6 bases). Germline CDR1 and CDR2: SNHLY and FYNNEI. V lost 5 bases and J lost 4, with 11 bases in between. This CDR3 region has 13 residues. The chain's CDR3 is CASSLDSRETQYF. CDR3 nucleotides: TGTGCCAGCAGTTTGGACAGCCGAGAGACCCAGTACTTC.

The rearrangement uses TRBV7-9 and TRBJ1-3; 9 nucleotides match TRBD1. CDR1 and CDR2 (germline): SEHNR, FQNEAQ (reference sequence). The junction had 5 bases not matched to a gene; V was cut back by 5 bases and J by 0 bases. This CDR3 contains 16 residues. The CDR3 DNA reads as TGTGCCAGCAGCAGGACAGGGGCCTACTCTGGAAACACCATATATTTT. Translating gives CASSRTGAYSGNTIYF.

This clone was seen just once. The rearrangement uses TRBV10-3 and TRBJ2-1; 14 nucleotides match TRBD2. Germline V CDR1 and CDR2: ENHRY, SYGVKD. V lost 8 bases and J lost 4; bases outside the gene matches: 4. CDR3 length: 15 residues. The CDR3 loop is CAIGGLAGDYNEQFF. The CDR3 coding sequence is TGTGCCATCGGGGGACTAGCGGGGGATTACAATGAGCAGTTCTTC.

The V call is TRBV9, the J call TRBJ2-1, with D possibly TRBD1 on 6 matching bases. CDR3 length: 14 residues. V dropped 3 bases and J dropped 5 bases, with 12 bases sitting between them. The germline gives CDR1 SGDLS, CDR2 YYNGEE. Here the CDR3 DNA reads TGTGCCAGCAGCGCCACCCGGGACAACAATGAGCAGTTCTTC. It codes for CASSATRDNNEQFF.

This clone was detected once. The chain joins TRBV5-1 to TRBJ2-7, with 8 bases lining up with TRBD1. Looked up from germline, CDR1 is SGHRS and CDR2 is YFSETQ. There are 14 residues in the CDR3. The V segment lost 5 bases and the J segment 2 bases; nucleotides outside the gene matches: 6. The CDR3 is CASRRDRGAYEQYF. Here the CDR3 DNA reads TGCGCCAGCAGGCGTGACAGGGGAGCCTACGAGCAGTACTTC.

V usage is TRBV28 and J usage is TRBJ2-3; TRBD2 matches 8 bases. The CDR3 loop spans 14 amino acids. V was clipped by 7 bases and J by 4 bases; unmatched bases: 7. Germline V gene sequence: CDR1 MDHEN, CDR2 SYDVKM. In DNA form, the CDR3 reads TGTGCCAGCATCGGACGGGGGGGCGCAGATACGCAGTATTTT. Translation gives CASIGRGGADTQYF.

V usage is TRBV28 and J usage is TRBJ2-7; TRBD1 matches 7 bases. This CDR3 comprises 15 residues. V dropped 6 bases and J dropped 0; count of bases not matched to a gene: 8. CDR1 and CDR2 from the germline V gene are MDHEN and SYDVKM. The chain's CDR3 is CASRSGTALSYEQYF. CDR3 coding DNA: TGTGCCAGCAGGTCCGGGACAGCACTCTCCTACGAGCAGTACTTC.

The chain recombines TRBV4-2 with TRBJ2-1, with 8 bases that match TRBD2. The J segment lost 3 bases and the V segment lost 5 bases, leaving 9 bases of the junction unmatched. The CDR3 extends over 16 amino acids. The germline gives CDR1 LGHNA, CDR2 YNFKEQ. In nucleotides, the CDR3 is TGTGCCAGCAGCACAGGAGGGCGGGGGGACTACAATGAGCAGTTCTTC. This gives the protein CASSTGGRGDYNEQFF.

This chain connects TRBV19 to TRBJ1-2, with 7 bases fitting TRBD1. This CDR3 has 15 residues. Unmatched junction bases numbered 6, after V lost 4 bases and J lost 1 base. Germline V lookup: CDR1 LNHDA, CDR2 SQIVND (reference sequence). CDR3 nucleotides: TGTGCCAGTAGTACAGCGACAGGGAATAACTATGGCTACACCTTC. It translates to CASSTATGNNYGYTF.

J is TRBJ1-2 and V is TRBV14; D ambiguous. Germline CDR1 reads SGHDN; CDR2 reads FVKESK. The CDR3 runs 14 residues. V was cut by 1 base and J by 8 bases, with 14 bases left in between. The CDR3 loop reads CASSQGGSLWGYTF. The CDR3 DNA reads as TGTGCCAGCAGCCAAGGAGGCAGTCTTTGGGGCTACACCTTC.

The chain combines TRBV28 with TRBJ1-5, with 7 bases that match TRBD1. Germline V gene sequence: CDR1 MDHEN, CDR2 SYDVKM. CDR3 length: 15 residues. With V trimmed by 3 bases and J by 3 bases, 5 bases remained unmatched. CDR3 nucleotide sequence: TGTGCCAGCAGTTTTCAAACAGGGGACAATCAGCCCCAGCATTTT. It encodes CASSFQTGDNQPQHF.

As concerns this clone: Other DNA sequences in this specimen translate into the identical CDR3. This chain connects TRBV6-1 to TRBJ1-5; D not certain. The CDR3 length is 12 residues. Trimming cost V 7 bases and J 2 bases, with 6 bases left between them. CDR1 and CDR2 from the germline V gene are MNHNS and SASEGT. Written as DNA, the CDR3 is TGTGCCAGCACCGGTGGCAATCAGCCCCAGCATTTT. Its protein product is CASTGGNQPQHF.

V usage is TRBV30 and J usage is TRBJ2-6; 11 nucleotides line up with TRBD1. Per the germline V gene, CDR1 is GTSNPN and CDR2 is SVGIG (reference sequence). This CDR3 comprises 17 residues. V shed 3 bases and J 1 base; nucleotides not matched to a gene: 5. The DNA for the CDR3 is TGTGCCTGGAGCCGGGACAGGGGGTTTTCTGGGGCCAACGTCCTGACTTTC. This gives the protein CAWSRDRGFSGANVLTF.

The chain couples TRBV18 to TRBJ2-5, with D tentatively TRBD1 (6 bases). The CDR3 has 16 amino acids. Germline V gene lookup returns CDR1 KGHSH and CDR2 LQKENI. Trimming stripped 2 bases from V and 5 bases from J, with 18 bases between. The CDR3 coding sequence is TGTGCCAGCTCACCAAGAGGCGAATCTAGGGGGGAGACCCAGTACTTC. This encodes CASSPRGESRGETQYF.

This chain connects TRBV5-1 to TRBJ2-5; a possible D gene is TRBD2 (5 bases). The CDR3 has 13 amino acids. Between the trimmed V and J ends, which lost 6 bases and 5 bases, there was a span of 14 bases. The germline V gene has CDR1 SGHRS and CDR2 YFSETQ. Written as DNA, the CDR3 is TGCGCCAGCATAAATCGACCGGGGGAGACCCAGTACTTC. Translated, it gives CASINRPGETQYF.

This sequence joins TRBV11-2 and TRBJ2-5; 15 nucleotides align to TRBD2. Losses at the gene ends were 6 bases for V and 5 bases for J; bases not matched to a gene: 10. CDR3 length: 17 residues. CDR1 and CDR2 (germline): SGHAT, FQNNGV. CDR3 region: CASRPGTSGGPGETQYF. The CDR3 DNA reads as TGTGCCAGCAGGCCCGGGACTAGCGGGGGGCCGGGGGAGACCCAGTACTTC.

V is TRBV9 and J is TRBJ2-1; TRBD2 matches 11 bases. This CDR3 spans 15 amino acids. V lost 0 bases, J lost 9 bases, and 5 bases stayed unmatched. Germline assignment: CDR1 SGDLS and CDR2 YYNGEE. This chain's CDR3 is CASSVETSGIGEQFF. In nucleotides, the CDR3 is TGTGCCAGCAGCGTAGAGACTAGCGGGATTGGTGAGCAGTTCTTC. Variable domain in full (rest from reference TRBV9 and TRBJ2-1): DSGVTQTPKHLITATGQRVTLRCSPRSGDLSVYWYQQSLDQGLQFLIQYYNGEERAKGNILERFSAQQFPDLHSELNLSSLELGDSALYFCASSVETSGIGEQFFGPGTRLTVL.

The chain joins TRBV5-4 to TRBJ2-5; TRBD2 matches at 12 bases. The CDR3 consists of 18 residues. Germline V gene sequence: CDR1 SGHNT, CDR2 YYREEE (reference sequence). V gave up 0 bases and J gave up 6 bases; unmatched junction bases: 12. The CDR3 sequence is CASSLAALAGGSFQTQYF. Written as DNA, the CDR3 is TGTGCCAGCAGCTTGGCCGCGCTAGCGGGGGGGTCATTTCAGACCCAGTACTTC.

The CDR3 DNA reads TGTGCCAGCTTCACGGGGGGGAGACAAGAGACCCAGTACTTC. Protein sequence: CASFTGGRQETQYF. The chain employs TRBV28 and TRBJ2-5, with 8 bases fitting TRBD2. CDR3 length equals 14 residues. Germline trimming cut 8 bases from V and 2 bases from J; bases unmatched to any gene: 7. Germline V gene sequence: CDR1 MDHEN, CDR2 SYDVKM.

J is TRBJ2-1 and V is TRBV20-1; D may be TRBD1 (6 bases). In germline, CDR1 is DFQATT, CDR2 SNEGSKA (reference sequence). There are 10 residues in the CDR3. V was clipped by 8 bases and J by 8 bases, with 10 bases between them. As DNA, the CDR3 is TGCAGTTACCAGGGGCATGAGCAGTTCTTC. The encoded protein is CSYQGHEQFF.

This CDR3 is CASSLGRDRVGQPQHF. The CDR3, as DNA: TGTGCCAGCAGTTTAGGCCGGGACAGGGTAGGGCAGCCCCAGCATTTT. The chain combines TRBV28 with TRBJ1-5; TRBD1 agrees at 9 bases. Germline assignment: CDR1 MDHEN and CDR2 SYDVKM. After removal of 2 bases from V and 7 bases from J, the junction contained 9 bases not matched to a gene. The CDR3 is 16 amino acids.

The genes are TRBV6-5 and TRBJ1-6; D remains ambiguous. The CDR3 has 15 residues. Germline CDR1 MNHEY, CDR2 SVGAGI. Trimming cost V 5 bases and J 0 bases, with 8 bases left between them. The CDR3 is CASSPWSSYNSPLHF. The CDR3 DNA reads as TGTGCCAGCAGTCCGTGGAGCTCCTATAATTCACCCCTCCACTTT.

The chain recombines TRBV5-1 with TRBJ2-2; 7 positions agree with TRBD1. Trimming at V came to 5 bases and at J to 2 bases, leaving 15 bases not matched to a gene. CDR3 length equals 18 residues. Germline V lookup: CDR1 SGHRS, CDR2 YFSETQ. The CDR3 sequence: CASRPRGGRNENTGELFF. The DNA of the CDR3 is TGCGCCAGCAGACCCCGAGGGGGCAGGAATGAAAACACCGGGGAGCTGTTTTTT.

V usage is TRBV7-6 and J usage is TRBJ2-2, with 13 bases matching TRBD2. CDR3 length: 19 amino acids. V was pared by 2 bases and J by 0 bases, with 6 bases of the junction left unmatched. In germline, CDR1 is SGHVS, CDR2 FNYEAQ. The CDR3 loop reads CASSLPLTSGRTNTGELFF. CDR3 nucleotides: TGTGCCAGCAGCTTACCGCTGACTAGCGGGAGGACGAACACCGGGGAGCTGTTTTTT.

The J gene is TRBJ2-1, the V gene TRBV11-2, with D hard to call. Trimming shortened V by 2 bases and J by 0 bases, and 8 bases separated the two germline ends. This CDR3 is 15 amino acids long. Germline CDR1 and CDR2: SGHAT and FQNNGV. The CDR3, as DNA: TGTGCCAGCAGCTTACTCGGCGGCTCCTACAATGAGCAGTTCTTC. Translated, it gives CASSLLGGSYNEQFF.

This chain uses TRBV9 with TRBJ1-2, with 7 bases fitting TRBD1. V was pared by 4 bases and J by 8 bases, with 17 bases of the junction left unmatched. This CDR3 contains 16 residues. Germline values: CDR1 SGDLS, CDR2 YYNGEE. The CDR3, as DNA: TGTGCCAGCAGCCCGGGCTTGACAGGGAAGAATGAAGGCTACACCTTC. Protein product: CASSPGLTGKNEGYTF.

V is TRBV28 and J is TRBJ2-1, with 12 bases aligning to TRBD2. V lost 6 bases, J lost 10 bases, and 10 bases stayed unmatched. CDR1 is MDHEN, CDR2 SYDVKM, per germline. This CDR3 has 15 amino acids. The CDR3 reads CASSPGLAGPGEQFF. DNA of the CDR3: TGTGCCAGCAGCCCGGGACTAGCGGGCCCAGGGGAGCAGTTCTTC.

The chain links TRBV7-2 to TRBJ2-5, with TRBD2 as a possible D gene (5 bases). Germline CDR1 and CDR2: SGHTA and FQGNSA. This CDR3 spans 17 amino acids. Trimming left V 0 bases short and J 4 bases short, with 18 bases between. Written as DNA, the CDR3 is TGTGCCAGCAGCTTAGCGCGCGGGCCAGGTGCGAGAGAGACCCAGTACTTC. Encoded protein: CASSLARGPGARETQYF.